These 12 T cell receptor beta chains were sequenced from one sample in a study of molecular identifiers for immune sequencing clone quantification (dated by TCRdb to 2016 to 2019). The method behind the library was PCR. Sequencing took place on an Illumina HiSeq 4000. TCRdb reran the public reads through fastp at Q25 and MiXCR, keeping productive beta chains. Every CDR3 protein is listed once, alongside the most common genes and DNA of its rows. This sample has about 640,000 distinct CDR3 sequences in its table, and roughly 21% of those were observed once. Roughly 0.85% of the sample lies in the top ten. The sample consisted of naive CD8+ T cells from blood, with Jurkat cell RNA spiked in. This sample's cell subset or site label indicates: FACS-sorted CD8+CD4-CCR7+CD45RA+ naive T cells. The receptors were gathered from a human donor in good health. Some libraries in this study had Jurkat cell RNA spiked in.

Worth noting for this clonotype: Since a much larger clone is just one base distant, this may be a read error. The CDR3 DNA reads TGTGCCATCAGTGAGTCGGGGCAGATGAACACTGACGCTTTCTTT. Its translation is CAISESGQMNTDAFF. The V gene is TRBV10-3, the J gene TRBJ1-1; D is possibly TRBD1 (5 bases). The length of the CDR3 is 15 residues. The germline V gene encodes CDR1 ENHRY and CDR2 SYGVKD.

A remark on this clonotype: This CDR3 fails to terminate in the conserved phenylalanine or tryptophan, so it likely reflects a read error. The J gene is TRBJ2-5, the V gene TRBV12-3 or TRBV12-4, with 7 positions matching TRBD2. V shed 6 bases, J shed 4 bases, and the junction held 11 bases outside the gene matches. This CDR3 is built from 15 residues. CDR3 DNA: TGTGCCAGCAGACTCAAGAGCGGGGCCGGAGAGACCCAGTACCTC. It yields the protein CASRLKSGAGETQYL.

The V and J genes are TRBV3-1 and TRBJ2-4; unclear D gene. This CDR3 spans 15 amino acids. Trimming removed 2 bases at V and 6 bases at J, with 14 bases between. Germline CDR1 LGHDT, CDR2 YNNKEL (reference sequence). The CDR3 reads CASSQNPLDGNIQYF. The CDR3 DNA reads as TGTGCCAGCAGCCAAAACCCCCTCGATGGAAACATTCAGTACTTC.

This clonotype has at least ten counts. The rearrangement joins TRBV5-1 to TRBJ2-6, with D hard to call. Germline V gene data show CDR1 as SGHRS and CDR2 as YFSETQ. The V end lost 0 bases, the J end lost 0 bases, and 7 bases lay between the germline ends. The CDR3 is 16 amino acids. CDR3 nucleotide sequence: TGCGCCAGCAGCTTGGACCAAGCCTCTGGGGCCAACGTCCTGACTTTC. Amino acids: CASSLDQASGANVLTF.

This clonotype was counted a single time. This clone may be a read error of a much larger clone one base away. V gene TRBV20-1 combines with J gene TRBJ2-5, with TRBD2 matching 9 bases. The V gene's germline CDR1 is DFQATT and CDR2 SNEGSKA (reference sequence). The CDR3 runs to 18 residues. With V trimmed by 0 bases and J by 9 bases, 20 bases remained unmatched. The CDR3 reads CSARDSSLAGNRGEAQYF. The CDR3, as DNA: TGCAGTGCTAGAGATTCATCCCTAGCGGGGAACCGCGGGGAGGCCCAGTACTTC.

V gene TRBV3-1 combines with J gene TRBJ2-5, with 9 bases lining up with TRBD2. Germline V lookup: CDR1 LGHDT, CDR2 YNNKEL (reference sequence). Trimming removed 0 bases from V and 5 bases from J; junction bases left unmatched: 10. This CDR3 region has 17 residues. The CDR3 bases are TGTGCCAGCAGCCAAGAGGGGCTAGCGGGACAATGGGAGACCCAGTACTTC. Its translation is CASSQEGLAGQWETQYF.

This clonotype was counted only a few times. V and J are TRBV3-1 and TRBJ2-5, with 11 bases fitting TRBD2. The V and J ends lost 0 bases and 4 bases, in that order; junction bases with no gene match: 4. Per the germline V gene, CDR1 is LGHDT and CDR2 is YNNKEL (reference sequence). The CDR3 is 16 amino acids. Here the CDR3 DNA reads TGTGCCAGCAGCCAAGATACCCTAGCGGGAGGAGAGACCCAGTACTTC. Residues: CASSQDTLAGGETQYF.

This clonotype occurred a few times. This rearrangement joins TRBV6-1 to TRBJ1-2; 11 bases line up with TRBD1. Trimming removed 2 bases from V and 4 bases from J; junction bases left unmatched: 9. The CDR3 contains 17 residues. Germline V lookup: CDR1 MNHNS, CDR2 SASEGT. The CDR3 sequence is CASSELRGDRGIYGYTF. CDR3 in DNA: TGTGCCAGCAGTGAATTAAGGGGGGACAGGGGGATCTATGGCTACACCTTC.

On this clonotype itself: Possible read error: a much larger clone is one base away. The gene calls are TRBV5-3 and TRBJ2-1; 8 nucleotides match TRBD1. TRBV5-3 is placed among ORFs of uncertain function. CDR3 length: 16 amino acids. The CDR3: CASSLTGVTSYNEQFF. The CDR3 nucleotides read TGTGCCAGCAGCTTGACAGGGGTTACCTCCTACAATGAGCAGTTCTTC.

This clonotype has a handful of counts. This chain joins TRBV25-1 and TRBJ2-1, with D tentatively TRBD1 (5 bases). The V and J ends lost 1 base and 2 bases respectively, with 12 bases between them. This CDR3 comprises 16 residues. Looked up from germline, CDR1 is MGHDK and CDR2 is SYGVNS. In nucleotides, the CDR3 is TGTGCCAGCAGTGAATGGTCGCAGGGTCCCTACAATGAGCAGTTCTTC. Translated: CASSEWSQGPYNEQFF.

This clonotype was detected a few times. CDR3 protein: CASSPGLESETQYF. The CDR3, as DNA: TGTGCCAGCTCACCGGGACTAGAGTCGGAGACCCAGTACTTC. The V gene is TRBV18, the J gene TRBJ2-5; the match to TRBD2 covers 8 bases. Germline lookup yields CDR1 KGHSH and CDR2 LQKENI. The CDR3 is 14 residues long. After removal of 3 bases from V and 5 bases from J, the junction contained 5 bases not matched to a gene. Looking up the rest from reference TRBV18 and TRBJ2-5 gives the full variable domain: NAGVMQNPRHLVRRRGQEARLRCSPMKGHSHVYWYRQLPEEGLKFMVYLQKENIIDESGMPKERFSAEFPKEGPSILRIQQVVRGDSAAYFCASSPGLESETQYFGPGTRLLVL.

This clonotype was observed at least ten times. The gene calls are TRBV19 and TRBJ1-1; D not certain. CDR1 and CDR2 from the germline V gene are LNHDA and SQIVND (reference sequence). The V end lost 1 base, the J end lost 5 bases, and 17 bases lay between the germline ends. The CDR3 is 16 amino acids. CDR3 residues: CASSIGRQALGTEAFF. The CDR3 coding sequence is TGTGCCAGTAGTATAGGCCGCCAAGCCCTGGGGACTGAAGCTTTCTTT.